This passage covers 18 T cell receptor beta chains from one sample sequenced in a study of cytomegalovirus exposure and HLA in healthy donors (dated by TCRdb to about 2017). The library came from the immunoSEQ multiplex PCR assay. TCRdb provides this immuneACCESS table in a form limited to in-frame rearrangements. Some clones are lacking; in checked studies, under half of them reflect an unresolved V gene, and why the rest are absent is not known. Here the sample has roughly 200,000 clones; around 81% occur a single time. In total, the top ten clones hold roughly 2.8% of the sample. The sample taken for sequencing was PBMCs. Receptors originate from a woman aged 18-30 years in good health and CMV-seropositive.

The V and J genes are TRBV11-3 and TRBJ2-7; possibly TRBD1 for D (6 bases). Germline V gene data show CDR1 as SGHNT and CDR2 as YENEEA. With 5 bases removed from V and 3 bases from J, the gap between germline ends came to 14 bases. The CDR3 covers 14 residues. In DNA form, the CDR3 reads TGTGCCAGCAGCCCCCAGGGGCAGGGCTACGAGCAGTACTTC. Translating gives CASSPQGQGYEQYF.

The chain couples TRBV5-1 to TRBJ2-1; 7 bases line up with TRBD1. The V gene's germline CDR1 is SGHRS and CDR2 YFSETQ. V was clipped by 0 bases and J by 7 bases; unmatched bases: 7. CDR3 size: 15 residues. CDR3 nucleotide sequence: TGCGCCAGCAGCTTGGCGTACGGGACAGTTAATGAGCAGTTCTTC. Its translation: CASSLAYGTVNEQFF.

The rearrangement uses TRBV25-1 and TRBJ1-1; tentative D call: TRBD1 (6 bases). The CDR3 totals 13 residues. V was shortened by 7 bases and J by 5 bases, with 14 bases between the two germline ends. Germline V lookup: CDR1 MGHDK, CDR2 SYGVNS. The CDR3 protein is CASMGGGYTEAFF. Here the CDR3 DNA reads TGTGCCAGCATGGGCGGGGGCTATACTGAAGCTTTCTTT.

This clone has just a few counts. This chain connects TRBV19 to TRBJ1-5; D uncertain. The V end lost 3 bases, the J end lost 7 bases, and 10 bases lay between the germline ends. Germline CDR1 is LNHDA and CDR2 is SQIVND (reference sequence). The CDR3 has 13 amino acids. The CDR3 loop is CASSMSFSQPQHF. For the CDR3, the DNA is TGTGCCAGTAGTATGAGCTTTTCGCAGCCCCAGCATTTT.

This clone was counted a single time. J is TRBJ2-3 and V is TRBV5-1, with TRBD2 as a possible D gene (6 bases). The CDR3 runs 16 residues. With 0 bases removed from V and 4 bases from J, the gap between germline ends came to 15 bases. Germline-derived CDR1 and CDR2 are SGHRS and YFSETQ. The CDR3: CASSLVQGGVADTQYF. In nucleotides, the CDR3 is TGCGCCAGCAGCTTGGTTCAGGGCGGGGTGGCAGATACGCAGTATTTT.

The genes are TRBV4-2 and TRBJ2-7; 8 bases map to TRBD2. V lost 3 bases, J lost 5 bases, and 9 bases stayed unmatched. The CDR3 runs to 15 residues. The V gene's germline CDR1 is LGHNA and CDR2 YNFKEQ. In nucleotides, the CDR3 is TGTGCCAGCAGCCACGGCGGGGGGTCTGAGCACGAGCAGTACTTC. Amino acids: CASSHGGGSEHEQYF.

V gene TRBV19 combines with J gene TRBJ1-5; D not resolved. Germline V gene lookup returns CDR1 LNHDA and CDR2 SQIVND (reference sequence). V was cut by 6 bases and J by 2 bases, with 17 bases left in between. This CDR3 region has 16 residues. CDR3 sequence: CASSPREWGGNQPQHF. Here the CDR3 DNA reads TGTGCCAGTAGCCCACGGGAATGGGGAGGCAATCAGCCCCAGCATTTT.

CDR3 sequence: CSVGSRPNTEAFF. CDR3 sequence (DNA): TGCAGCGTTGGGTCCAGGCCCAACACTGAAGCTTTCTTT. The genes are TRBV29-1 and TRBJ1-1; D is undetermined. The CDR3 is made up of 13 amino acids. Trimming cost V 4 bases and J 2 bases, with 11 bases left between them. Germline assignment: CDR1 SQVTM and CDR2 ANQGSEA.

The rearrangement joins TRBV13 to TRBJ2-5, with 11 bases that match TRBD2. The CDR3 loop spans 17 amino acids. Germline CDR1 reads PRHDT; CDR2 reads FYEKMQ (reference sequence). Unmatched junction bases numbered 11, after V lost 3 bases and J lost 5 bases. The CDR3, as DNA: TGTGCCAGCAGCTTTTCCCTAGCGGGGGGCTCAGGGGAGACCCAGTACTTC. This sequence encodes CASSFSLAGGSGETQYF.

V is TRBV9 and J is TRBJ1-6; perhaps TRBD1 as D (6 bases). Germline V gene lookup returns CDR1 SGDLS and CDR2 YYNGEE. Trimming pared 5 bases from V and 6 bases from J, leaving 9 bases between. This CDR3 spans 13 amino acids. The CDR3 coding sequence is TGTGCCAGCAGGGACAGCCCTAATTCACCCCTCCACTTT. This encodes CASRDSPNSPLHF.

The CDR3 sequence is CASSLAGQMNTEAFF. CDR3 in DNA: TGTGCCAGCAGCTTAGCCGGACAGATGAACACTGAAGCTTTCTTT. The chain recombines TRBV11-3 with TRBJ1-1, with D tentatively TRBD1 (6 bases). In germline, CDR1 is SGHNT, CDR2 YENEEA. The CDR3 length is 15 residues. Trimming removed 1 base at V and 0 bases at J, with 9 bases between.

This clone appeared a few times. The J gene is TRBJ1-2, the V gene TRBV4-2; 7 bases map to TRBD1. Germline CDR1 and CDR2: LGHNA and YNFKEQ. Germline trimming cut 0 bases from V and 4 bases from J; bases unmatched to any gene: 2. This CDR3 contains 14 residues. The DNA of the CDR3 is TGTGCCAGCAGCCAAGAGACAGGGACCTATGGCTACACCTTC. It codes for CASSQETGTYGYTF.

The rearrangement joins TRBV18 to TRBJ2-3; 8 nucleotides line up with TRBD1. The CDR3 covers 16 residues. Germline V lookup: CDR1 KGHSH, CDR2 LQKENI. Unmatched junction bases numbered 2, after V lost 0 bases and J lost 0 bases. The CDR3, as DNA: TGTGCCAGCTCACCACCGGGACAGGCTAGCACAGATACGCAGTATTTT. Its translation is CASSPPGQASTDTQYF.

This chain connects TRBV6-1 to TRBJ2-7, with TRBD2 matching over 8 bases. The J segment lost 3 bases and the V segment lost 7 bases, leaving 8 bases of the junction unmatched. CDR3 length: 14 residues. Germline CDR1 and CDR2: MNHNS and SASEGT. This CDR3 is CASNGLAKFYEQYF. The CDR3 coding sequence is TGTGCCAGCAACGGACTAGCCAAGTTCTACGAGCAGTACTTC.

V is TRBV2 and J is TRBJ1-3; D is perhaps TRBD1 (5 bases). Per the germline V gene, CDR1 is SNHLY and CDR2 is FYNNEI. The CDR3 is 14 amino acids. Trimming took 4 bases from V and 4 from J, leaving 11 bases between them. The CDR3 sequence: CASSVGGSGNTIYF. The CDR3 bases are TGTGCCAGCAGTGTGGGGGGTTCCGGAAACACCATATATTTT.

This clone was recorded once. The chain recombines TRBV4-1 with TRBJ2-1, with D possibly being TRBD1 (6 bases). Germline values: CDR1 MGHRA, CDR2 YSYEKL. The CDR3 consists of 17 residues. Trimming removed 1 base at V and 2 bases at J, with 15 bases between. CDR3 nucleotide sequence: TGCGCCAGCAGCCAAGGCCAGGGGAAAAGGCCCTACAATGAGCAGTTCTTC. This sequence encodes CASSQGQGKRPYNEQFF.

The chain's CDR3 is CASSLVGAGTGGIDTQYF. In DNA form, the CDR3 reads TGTGCCAGCAGCTTAGTAGGGGCGGGGACAGGGGGCATAGATACGCAGTATTTT. J is TRBJ2-3 and V is TRBV7-2; TRBD1 aligns across 12 bases. V was clipped by 1 base and J by 5 bases; unmatched bases: 10. CDR1 and CDR2 from the germline V gene are SGHTA and FQGNSA. The CDR3 spans 18 residues.

J is TRBJ2-7 and V is TRBV5-1; 10 bases are a match to TRBD1. Germline V gene lookup returns CDR1 SGHRS and CDR2 YFSETQ. V shed 7 bases, J shed 6 bases, and the junction held 13 bases outside the gene matches. The CDR3 is 15 amino acids. This CDR3 is CASSREGTGVGEQYF. The CDR3, as DNA: TGCGCCAGCTCCAGAGAAGGGACAGGGGTTGGCGAGCAGTACTTC.